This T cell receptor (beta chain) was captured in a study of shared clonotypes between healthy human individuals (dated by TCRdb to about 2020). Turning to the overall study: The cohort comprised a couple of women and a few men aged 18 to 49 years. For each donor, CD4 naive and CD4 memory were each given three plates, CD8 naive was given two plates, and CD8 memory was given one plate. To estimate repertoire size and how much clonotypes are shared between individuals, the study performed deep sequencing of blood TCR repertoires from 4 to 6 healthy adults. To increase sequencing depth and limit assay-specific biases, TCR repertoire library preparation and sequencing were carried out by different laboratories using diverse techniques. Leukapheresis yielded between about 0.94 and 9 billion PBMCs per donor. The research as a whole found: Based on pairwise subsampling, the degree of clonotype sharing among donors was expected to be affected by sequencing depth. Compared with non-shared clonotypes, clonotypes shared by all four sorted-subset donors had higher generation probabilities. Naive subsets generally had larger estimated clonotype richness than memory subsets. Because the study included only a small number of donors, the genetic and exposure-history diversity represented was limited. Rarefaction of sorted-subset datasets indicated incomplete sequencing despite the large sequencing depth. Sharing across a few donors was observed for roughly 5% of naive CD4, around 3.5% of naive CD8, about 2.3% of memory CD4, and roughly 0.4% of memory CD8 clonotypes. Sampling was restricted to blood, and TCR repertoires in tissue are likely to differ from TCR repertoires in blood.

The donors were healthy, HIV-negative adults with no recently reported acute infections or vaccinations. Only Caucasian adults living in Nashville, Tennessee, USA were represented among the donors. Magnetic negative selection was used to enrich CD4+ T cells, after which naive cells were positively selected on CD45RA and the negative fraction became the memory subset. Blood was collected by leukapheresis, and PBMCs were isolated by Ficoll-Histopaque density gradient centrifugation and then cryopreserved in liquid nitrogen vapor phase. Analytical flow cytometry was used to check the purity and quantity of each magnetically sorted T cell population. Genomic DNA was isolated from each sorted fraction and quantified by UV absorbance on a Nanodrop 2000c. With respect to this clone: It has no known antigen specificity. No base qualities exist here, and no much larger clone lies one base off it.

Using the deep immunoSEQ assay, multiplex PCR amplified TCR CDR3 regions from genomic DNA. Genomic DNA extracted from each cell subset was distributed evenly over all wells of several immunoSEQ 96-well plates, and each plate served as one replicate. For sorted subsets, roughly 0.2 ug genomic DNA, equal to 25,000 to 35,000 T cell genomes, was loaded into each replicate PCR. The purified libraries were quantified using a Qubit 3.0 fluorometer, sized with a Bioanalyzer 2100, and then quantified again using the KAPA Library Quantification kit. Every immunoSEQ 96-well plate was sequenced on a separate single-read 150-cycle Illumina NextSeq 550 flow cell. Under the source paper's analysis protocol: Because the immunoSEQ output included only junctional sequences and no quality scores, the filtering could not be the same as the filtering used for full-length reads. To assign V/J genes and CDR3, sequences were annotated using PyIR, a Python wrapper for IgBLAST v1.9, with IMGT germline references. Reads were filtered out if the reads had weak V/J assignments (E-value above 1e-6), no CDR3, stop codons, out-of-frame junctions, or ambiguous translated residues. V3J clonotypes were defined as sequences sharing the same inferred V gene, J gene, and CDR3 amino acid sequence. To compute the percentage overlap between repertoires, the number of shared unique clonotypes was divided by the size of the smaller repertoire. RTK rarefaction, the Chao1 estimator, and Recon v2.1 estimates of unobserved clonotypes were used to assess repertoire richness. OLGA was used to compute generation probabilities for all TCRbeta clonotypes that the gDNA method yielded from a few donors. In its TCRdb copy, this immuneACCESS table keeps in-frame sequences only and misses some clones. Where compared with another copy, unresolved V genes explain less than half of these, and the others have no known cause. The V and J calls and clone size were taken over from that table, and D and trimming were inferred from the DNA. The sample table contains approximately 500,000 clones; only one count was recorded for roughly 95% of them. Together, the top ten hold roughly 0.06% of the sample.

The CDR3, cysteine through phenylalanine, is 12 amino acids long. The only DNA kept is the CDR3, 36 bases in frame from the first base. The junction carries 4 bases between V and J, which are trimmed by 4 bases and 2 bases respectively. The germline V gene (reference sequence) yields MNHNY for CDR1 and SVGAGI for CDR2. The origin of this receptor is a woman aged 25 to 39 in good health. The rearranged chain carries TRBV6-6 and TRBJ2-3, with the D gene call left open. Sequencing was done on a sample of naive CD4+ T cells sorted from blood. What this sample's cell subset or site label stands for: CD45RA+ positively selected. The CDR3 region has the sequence CASSSDTDTQYF. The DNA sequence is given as TGTGCCAGCAGTTCCGACACAGATACGCAGTATTTT.